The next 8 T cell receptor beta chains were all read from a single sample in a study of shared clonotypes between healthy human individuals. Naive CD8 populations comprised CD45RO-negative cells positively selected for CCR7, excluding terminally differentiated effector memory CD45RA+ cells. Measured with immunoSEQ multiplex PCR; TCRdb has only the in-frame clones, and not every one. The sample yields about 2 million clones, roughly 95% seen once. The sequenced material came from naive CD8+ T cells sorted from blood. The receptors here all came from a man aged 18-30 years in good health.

Here the CDR3 reads CASVDGTGGRGEQYF. In DNA, the CDR3 is TGTGCCAGCGTTGACGGGACAGGGGGCCGTGGCGAGCAGTACTTC. The V and J genes are TRBV28 and TRBJ2-7; 12 bases are shared with TRBD1. Germline V gives CDR1 MDHEN, CDR2 SYDVKM. V lost 8 bases to trimming and J lost 6 bases; unmatched junction nucleotides: 11. The CDR3 has 15 residues.

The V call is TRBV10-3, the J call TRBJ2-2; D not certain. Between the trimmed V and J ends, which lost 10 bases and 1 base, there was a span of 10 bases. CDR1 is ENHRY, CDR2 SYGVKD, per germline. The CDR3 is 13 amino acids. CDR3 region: CATLDGNTGELFF. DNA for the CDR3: TGTGCCACCCTGGACGGGAACACCGGGGAGCTGTTTTTT.

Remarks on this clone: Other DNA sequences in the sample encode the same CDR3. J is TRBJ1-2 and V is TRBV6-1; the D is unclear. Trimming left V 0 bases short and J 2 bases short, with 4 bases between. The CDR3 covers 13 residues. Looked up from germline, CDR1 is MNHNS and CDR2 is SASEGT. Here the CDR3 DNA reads TGTGCCAGCAGTGAAGCCGGAAACTATGGCTACACCTTC. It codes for CASSEAGNYGYTF.

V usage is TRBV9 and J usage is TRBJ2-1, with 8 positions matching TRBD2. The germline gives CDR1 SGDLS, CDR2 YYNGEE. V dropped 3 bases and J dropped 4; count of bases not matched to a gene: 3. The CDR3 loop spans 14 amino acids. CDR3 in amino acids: CASSDERGYNEQFF. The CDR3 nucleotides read TGTGCCAGCAGCGATGAGCGGGGGTACAATGAGCAGTTCTTC.

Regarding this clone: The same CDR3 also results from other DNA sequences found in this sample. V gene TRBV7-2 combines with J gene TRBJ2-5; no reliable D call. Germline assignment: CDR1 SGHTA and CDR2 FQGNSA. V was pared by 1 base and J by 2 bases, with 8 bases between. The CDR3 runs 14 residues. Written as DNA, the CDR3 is TGTGCCAGCAGCTTAGAACTCTCTCAAGAGACCCAGTACTTC. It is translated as CASSLELSQETQYF.

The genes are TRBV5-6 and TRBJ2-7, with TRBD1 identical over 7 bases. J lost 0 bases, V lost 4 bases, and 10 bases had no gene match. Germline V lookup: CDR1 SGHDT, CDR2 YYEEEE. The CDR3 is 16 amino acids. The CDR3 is CASSLRHRGYSYEQYF. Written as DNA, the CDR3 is TGTGCCAGCAGCCTGAGGCACAGGGGATACTCCTACGAGCAGTACTTC.

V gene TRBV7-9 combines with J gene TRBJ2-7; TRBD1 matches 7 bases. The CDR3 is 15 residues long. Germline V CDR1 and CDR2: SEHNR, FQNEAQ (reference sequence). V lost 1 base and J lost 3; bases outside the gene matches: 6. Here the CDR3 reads CASSLGGQADYEQYF. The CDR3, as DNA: TGTGCCAGCAGCTTAGGCGGACAGGCGGACTACGAGCAGTACTTC.

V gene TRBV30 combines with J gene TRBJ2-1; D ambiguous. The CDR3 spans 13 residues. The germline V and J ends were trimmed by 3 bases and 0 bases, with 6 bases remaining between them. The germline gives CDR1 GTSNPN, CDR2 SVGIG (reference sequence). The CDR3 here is CAWSGYSYNEQFF. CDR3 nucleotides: TGTGCCTGGAGCGGCTACTCCTACAATGAGCAGTTCTTC.